The 19 T cell receptor beta chains below all came from one sample that was sequenced in a study of T cell changes during pregnancy in multiple sclerosis. Generated by immunoSEQ multiplex PCR, the TCRdb table keeps only in-frame clones and is missing some. The data hold around 72,000 clones, with around nine tenths observed a single time. Sequenced here: CD4+ T cells from peripheral blood mononuclear cells, sampled before pregnancy. The origin of the receptors is a female donor with multiple sclerosis, enrolled in a pregnancy study.

This chain uses TRBV25-1 with TRBJ1-1; 7 bases align to TRBD1. The CDR3 length is 13 residues. V shed 6 bases, J shed 1 base, and the junction held 2 bases outside the gene matches. Germline values: CDR1 MGHDK, CDR2 SYGVNS. The CDR3 sequence is CASRGQANTEAFF. Here the CDR3 DNA reads TGTGCCAGCAGAGGACAGGCGAACACTGAAGCTTTCTTT.

The genes are TRBV7-3 and TRBJ2-3, with 10 nucleotides matching TRBD1. The trim removed 5 bases at V and 5 bases at J, leaving 7 bases unmatched. The CDR3 spans 15 residues. CDR1 and CDR2 (germline): SGHTA, FQGTGA. The CDR3 loop is CASSPRQGALDTQYF. CDR3 in DNA: TGTGCCAGCAGCCCCCGACAGGGGGCTTTAGATACGCAGTATTTT.

The CDR3 bases are TGCGCCAGCAGCCGTTACCCCGGGAGCGGGAGAACCTCCTACGAGCAGTACTTC. Amino acid sequence: CASSRYPGSGRTSYEQYF. The rearrangement uses TRBV5-1 and TRBJ2-7; 8 nucleotides agree with TRBD2. This CDR3 contains 18 residues. Germline trimming cut 4 bases from V and 0 bases from J; bases unmatched to any gene: 15. Germline assignment: CDR1 SGHRS and CDR2 YFSETQ. Variable domain in full (rest from reference TRBV5-1 and TRBJ2-7): KAGVTQTPRYLIKTRGQQVTLSCSPISGHRSVSWYQQTPGQGLQFLFEYFSETQRNKGNFPGRFSGRQFSNSRSEMNVSTLELGDSALYLCASSRYPGSGRTSYEQYFGPGTRLTVT.

This chain links TRBV28 with TRBJ1-2; 12 bases map to TRBD1. CDR1 and CDR2 from the germline V gene are MDHEN and SYDVKM. The length of the CDR3 is 16 residues. V lost 3 bases, J lost 8 bases, and 10 bases stayed unmatched. In DNA, the CDR3 is TGTGCCAGCAGTTTCGGGACAGGGGGCGTTCCAGGAGGCTACACCTTC. This sequence encodes CASSFGTGGVPGGYTF.

The chain is built from TRBV12-1 and TRBJ1-5; TRBD1 is the table's D call and was not checked against the DNA. TRBV12-1 is a recognized pseudogene. This CDR3 comprises 19 residues. The CDR3 sequence: CASSFAPTGSLFGAQPQHF. Written as DNA, the CDR3 is TGTGCCAGCAGCTTTGCCCCGACAGGGAGTTTGTTCGGTGCTCAGCCCCAGCATTTT.

V usage is TRBV5-1 and J usage is TRBJ2-1; 9 bases align to TRBD2. The CDR3 covers 15 residues. The ends lost 5 bases at V and 2 bases at J; junction bases unmatched: 5. The germline V gene encodes CDR1 SGHRS and CDR2 YFSETQ. CDR3 loop: CASSLTSGPYNEQFF. The DNA of the CDR3 is TGCGCCAGCAGTTTGACTAGCGGCCCCTACAATGAGCAGTTCTTC.

This chain uses TRBV4-1 with TRBJ2-5; the match to TRBD1 covers 9 bases. CDR1 MGHRA and CDR2 YSYEKL come from the germline V gene. With V trimmed by 5 bases and J by 7 bases, 8 bases remained unmatched. This CDR3 region has 14 residues. The CDR3 is CASSSHRGLGTQYF. The CDR3 bases are TGCGCCAGCAGCAGCCACAGGGGGCTAGGGACCCAGTACTTC.

The chain joins TRBV6-1 to TRBJ1-1, with 7 positions matching TRBD1. The J segment lost 4 bases and the V segment lost 11 bases, leaving 7 bases of the junction unmatched. Germline lookup yields CDR1 MNHNS and CDR2 SASEGT. The CDR3 runs 12 residues. CDR3 in amino acids: CALQGEVTEAFF. CDR3 DNA sequence: TGTGCCCTCCAGGGGGAGGTCACTGAAGCTTTCTTT.

The rearrangement links TRBV11-2 to TRBJ2-5; possible D gene TRBD1, 6 bases. Germline CDR1 SGHAT, CDR2 FQNNGV. Trimming took 5 bases from V and 0 from J, leaving 13 bases between them. This CDR3 has 15 residues. As DNA, the CDR3 is TGTGCCAGCAGCACCCAGGGGTTCCACCAAGAGACCCAGTACTTC. It encodes CASSTQGFHQETQYF.

The chain joins TRBV7-8 to TRBJ1-3; D is unclear. This CDR3 has 13 amino acids. V was shortened by 1 base and J by 9 bases, with 10 bases between the two germline ends. Germline lookup yields CDR1 SGHVS and CDR2 FQNEAQ. CDR3 in DNA: TGTGCCAGCAGCTTAGTCTTACTAGGCACCATATATTTT. It codes for CASSLVLLGTIYF.

This clone was seen a single time. V is TRBV5-1 and J is TRBJ2-7; 9 bases fit TRBD2. Germline V gene lookup returns CDR1 SGHRS and CDR2 YFSETQ. V lost 4 bases, J lost 2 bases, and 4 bases stayed unmatched. The CDR3 has 14 residues. The chain's CDR3 is CASSLSGGTYEQYF. The DNA of the CDR3 is TGCGCCAGCAGCCTAAGCGGGGGGACCTACGAGCAGTACTTC.

The chain couples TRBV4-2 to TRBJ1-5, with TRBD1 as a possible D gene (5 bases). This CDR3 is built from 17 residues. Germline V gives CDR1 LGHNA, CDR2 YNFKEQ. V gave up 0 bases and J gave up 0 bases, with 12 bases separating them. The CDR3 DNA follows: TGTGCCAGCAGCCAAGACCTGACAGAATATAGCAATCAGCCCCAGCATTTT. It encodes CASSQDLTEYSNQPQHF.

This sequence joins TRBV4-1 and TRBJ2-1, with TRBD1 matching over 9 bases. V was pared by 1 base and J by 4 bases, with 5 bases of the junction left unmatched. From germline, CDR1 is MGHRA and CDR2 YSYEKL. CDR3 size: 16 residues. Written as DNA, the CDR3 is TGCGCCAGCAGCCAAGGAGGACAGGGGCAATACAATGAGCAGTTCTTC. Amino acids: CASSQGGQGQYNEQFF.

This clone was counted a few times. The V gene is TRBV28, the J gene TRBJ1-6; TRBD1 agrees at 7 bases. Germline values: CDR1 MDHEN, CDR2 SYDVKM. V was clipped by 2 bases and J by 7 bases; unmatched bases: 11. The CDR3 covers 17 residues. Here the CDR3 reads CASSLGRKGALNSPLHF. CDR3 sequence (DNA): TGTGCCAGCAGTTTAGGACGCAAGGGGGCTTTGAATTCACCCCTCCACTTT.

V is TRBV7-8 and J is TRBJ2-5, with D possibly being TRBD1 (5 bases). Germline V gene lookup returns CDR1 SGHVS and CDR2 FQNEAQ. The V gene lost 5 bases and the J gene lost 5 bases, with 15 bases spanning the gap. This CDR3 contains 14 residues. The CDR3 bases are TGTGCCAGCAGCGTACAGGTATTCAGCGAGACCCAGTACTTC. Amino acids: CASSVQVFSETQYF. Complete variable domain (other parts from reference TRBV7-8 and TRBJ2-5): GAGVSQSPRYKVAKRGQDVALRCDPISGHVSLFWYQQALGQGPEFLTYFQNEAQLDKSGLPSDRFFAERPEGSVSTLKIQRTQQEDSAVYLCASSVQVFSETQYFGPGTRLLVL.

The V call is TRBV18, the J call TRBJ2-6; 7 bases fit TRBD1. Trimming at V came to 3 bases and at J to 1 base, leaving 3 bases not matched to a gene. CDR3 length equals 16 residues. Germline V gives CDR1 KGHSH, CDR2 LQKENI. This chain's CDR3 is CASSPIQGSGANVLTF. CDR3 DNA sequence: TGTGCCAGCTCACCTATACAGGGGTCTGGGGCCAACGTCCTGACTTTC.

This chain joins TRBV2 and TRBJ1-5; D possibly corresponds to TRBD1 (5 bases). The CDR3 covers 15 residues. With 7 bases removed from V and 1 base from J, the gap between germline ends came to 14 bases. Germline assignment: CDR1 SNHLY and CDR2 FYNNEI. The CDR3 here is CASTTGGGSNQPQHF. The CDR3 nucleotides are TGTGCCAGCACCACCGGGGGGGGAAGCAATCAGCCCCAGCATTTT.

The chain employs TRBV6-4 and TRBJ1-2; a weak D match, TRBD1 (6 bases). From germline, CDR1 is MRHNA and CDR2 SNTAGT. The CDR3 is made up of 14 amino acids. V lost 6 bases, J lost 5 bases, and 16 bases lay in between. For the CDR3, the DNA is TGTGCCAGCAGGGCCACAGGGTCCCCATATGGCTACACCTTC. Translating gives CASRATGSPYGYTF.

The chain combines TRBV2 with TRBJ2-1, with a weak D call TRBD2 (6 bases). Germline V gives CDR1 SNHLY, CDR2 FYNNEI. V gave up 4 bases and J gave up 8 bases, with 12 bases separating them. The CDR3 is made up of 13 amino acids. The CDR3 DNA sequence: TGTGCCAGCAGTGTAGCGGCAACCGATGAGCAGTTCTTC. Encoded protein: CASSVAATDEQFF.